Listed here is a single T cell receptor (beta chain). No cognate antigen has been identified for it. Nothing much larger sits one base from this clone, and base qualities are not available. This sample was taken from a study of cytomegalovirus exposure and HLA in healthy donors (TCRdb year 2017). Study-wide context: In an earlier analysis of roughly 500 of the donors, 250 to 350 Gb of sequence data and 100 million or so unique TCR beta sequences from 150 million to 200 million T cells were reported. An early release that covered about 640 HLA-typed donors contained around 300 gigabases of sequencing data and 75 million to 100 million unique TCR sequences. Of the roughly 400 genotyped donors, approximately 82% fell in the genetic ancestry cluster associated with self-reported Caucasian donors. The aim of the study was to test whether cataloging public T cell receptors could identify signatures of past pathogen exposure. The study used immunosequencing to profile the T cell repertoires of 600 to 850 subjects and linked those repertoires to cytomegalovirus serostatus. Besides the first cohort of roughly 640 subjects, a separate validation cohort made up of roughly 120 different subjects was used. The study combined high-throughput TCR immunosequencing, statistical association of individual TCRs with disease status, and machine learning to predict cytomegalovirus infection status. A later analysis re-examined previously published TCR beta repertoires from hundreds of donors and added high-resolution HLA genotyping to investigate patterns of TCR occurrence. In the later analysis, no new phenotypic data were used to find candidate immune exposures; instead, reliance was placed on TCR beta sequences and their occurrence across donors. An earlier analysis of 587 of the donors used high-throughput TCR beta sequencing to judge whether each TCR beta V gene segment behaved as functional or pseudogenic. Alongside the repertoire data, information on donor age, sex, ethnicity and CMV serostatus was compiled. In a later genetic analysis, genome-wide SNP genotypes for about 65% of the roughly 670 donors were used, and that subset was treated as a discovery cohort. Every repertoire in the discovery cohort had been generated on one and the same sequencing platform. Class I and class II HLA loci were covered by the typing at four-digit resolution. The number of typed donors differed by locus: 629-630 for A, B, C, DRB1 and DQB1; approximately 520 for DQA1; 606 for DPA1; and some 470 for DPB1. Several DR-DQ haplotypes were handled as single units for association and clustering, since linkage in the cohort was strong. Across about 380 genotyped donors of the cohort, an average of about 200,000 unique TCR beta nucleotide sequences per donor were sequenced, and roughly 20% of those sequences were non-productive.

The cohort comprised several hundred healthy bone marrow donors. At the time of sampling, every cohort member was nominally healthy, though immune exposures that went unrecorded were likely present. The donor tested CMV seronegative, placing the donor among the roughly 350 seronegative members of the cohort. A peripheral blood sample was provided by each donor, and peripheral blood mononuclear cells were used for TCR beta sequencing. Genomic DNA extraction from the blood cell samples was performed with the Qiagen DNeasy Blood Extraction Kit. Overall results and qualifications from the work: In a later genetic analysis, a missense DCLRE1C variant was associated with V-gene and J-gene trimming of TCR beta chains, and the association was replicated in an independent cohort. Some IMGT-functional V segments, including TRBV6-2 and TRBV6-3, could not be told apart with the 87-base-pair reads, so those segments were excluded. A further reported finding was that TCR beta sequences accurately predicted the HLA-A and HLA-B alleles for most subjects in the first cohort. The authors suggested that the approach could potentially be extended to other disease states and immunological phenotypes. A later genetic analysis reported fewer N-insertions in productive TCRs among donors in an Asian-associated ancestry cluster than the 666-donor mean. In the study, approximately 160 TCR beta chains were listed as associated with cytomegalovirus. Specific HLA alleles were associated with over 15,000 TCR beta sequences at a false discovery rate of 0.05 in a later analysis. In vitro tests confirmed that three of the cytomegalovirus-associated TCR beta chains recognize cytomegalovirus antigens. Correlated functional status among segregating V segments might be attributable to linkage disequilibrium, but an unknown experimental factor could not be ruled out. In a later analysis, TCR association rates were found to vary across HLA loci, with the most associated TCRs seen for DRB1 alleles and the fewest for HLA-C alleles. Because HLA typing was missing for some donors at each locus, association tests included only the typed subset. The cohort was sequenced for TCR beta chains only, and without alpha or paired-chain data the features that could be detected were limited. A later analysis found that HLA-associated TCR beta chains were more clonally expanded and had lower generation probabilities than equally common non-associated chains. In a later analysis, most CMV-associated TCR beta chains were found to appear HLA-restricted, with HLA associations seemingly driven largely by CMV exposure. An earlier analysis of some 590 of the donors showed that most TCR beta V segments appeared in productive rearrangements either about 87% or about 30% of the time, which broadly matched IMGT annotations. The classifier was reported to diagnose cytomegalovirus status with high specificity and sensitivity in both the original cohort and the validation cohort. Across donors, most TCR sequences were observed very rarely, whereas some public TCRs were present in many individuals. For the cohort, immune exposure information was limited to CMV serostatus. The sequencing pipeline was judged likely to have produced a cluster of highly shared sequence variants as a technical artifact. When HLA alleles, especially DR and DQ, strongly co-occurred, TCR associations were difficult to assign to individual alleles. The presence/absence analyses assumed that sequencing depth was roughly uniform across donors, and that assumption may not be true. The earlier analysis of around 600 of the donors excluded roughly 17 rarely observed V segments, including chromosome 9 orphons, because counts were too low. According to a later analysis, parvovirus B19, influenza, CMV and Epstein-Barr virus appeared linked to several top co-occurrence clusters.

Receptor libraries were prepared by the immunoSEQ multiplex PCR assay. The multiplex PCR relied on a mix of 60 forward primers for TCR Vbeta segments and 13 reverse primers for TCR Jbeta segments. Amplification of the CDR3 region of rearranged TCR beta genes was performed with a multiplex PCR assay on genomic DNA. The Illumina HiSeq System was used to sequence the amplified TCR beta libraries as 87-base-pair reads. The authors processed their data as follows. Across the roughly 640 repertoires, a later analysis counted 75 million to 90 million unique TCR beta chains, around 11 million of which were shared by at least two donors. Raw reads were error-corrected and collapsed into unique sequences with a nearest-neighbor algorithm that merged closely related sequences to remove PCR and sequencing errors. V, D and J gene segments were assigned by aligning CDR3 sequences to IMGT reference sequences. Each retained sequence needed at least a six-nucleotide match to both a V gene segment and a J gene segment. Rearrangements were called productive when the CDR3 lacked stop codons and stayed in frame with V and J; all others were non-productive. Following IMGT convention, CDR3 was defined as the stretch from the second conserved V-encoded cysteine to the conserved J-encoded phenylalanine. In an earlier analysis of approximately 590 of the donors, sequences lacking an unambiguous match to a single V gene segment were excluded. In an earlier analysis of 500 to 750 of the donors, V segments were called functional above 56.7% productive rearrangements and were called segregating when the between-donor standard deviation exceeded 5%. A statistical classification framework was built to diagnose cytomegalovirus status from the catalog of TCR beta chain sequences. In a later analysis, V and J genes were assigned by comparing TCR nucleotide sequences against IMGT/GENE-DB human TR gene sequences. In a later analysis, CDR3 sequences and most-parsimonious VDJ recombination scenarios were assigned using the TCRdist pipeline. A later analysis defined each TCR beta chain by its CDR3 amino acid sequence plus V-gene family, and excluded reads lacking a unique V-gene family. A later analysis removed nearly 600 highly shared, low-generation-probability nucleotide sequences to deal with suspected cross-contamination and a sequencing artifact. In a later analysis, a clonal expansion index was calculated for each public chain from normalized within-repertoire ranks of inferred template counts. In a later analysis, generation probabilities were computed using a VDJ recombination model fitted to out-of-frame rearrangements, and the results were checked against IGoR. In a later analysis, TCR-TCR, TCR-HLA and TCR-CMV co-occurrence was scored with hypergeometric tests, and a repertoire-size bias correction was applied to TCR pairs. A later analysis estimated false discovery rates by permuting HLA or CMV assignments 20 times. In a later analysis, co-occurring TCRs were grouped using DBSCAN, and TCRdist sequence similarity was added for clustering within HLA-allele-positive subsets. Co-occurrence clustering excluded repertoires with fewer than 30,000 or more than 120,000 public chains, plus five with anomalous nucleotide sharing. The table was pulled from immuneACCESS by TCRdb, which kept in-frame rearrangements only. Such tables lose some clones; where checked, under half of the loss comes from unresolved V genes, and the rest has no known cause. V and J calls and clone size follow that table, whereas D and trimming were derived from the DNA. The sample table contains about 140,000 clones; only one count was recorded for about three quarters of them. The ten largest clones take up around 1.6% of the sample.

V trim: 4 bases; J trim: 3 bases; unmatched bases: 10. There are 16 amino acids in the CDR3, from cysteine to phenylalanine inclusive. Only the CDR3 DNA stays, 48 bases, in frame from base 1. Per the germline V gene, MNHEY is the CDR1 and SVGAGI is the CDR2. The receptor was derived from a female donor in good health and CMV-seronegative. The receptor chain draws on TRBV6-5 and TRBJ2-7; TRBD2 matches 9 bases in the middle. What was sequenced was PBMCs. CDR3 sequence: CASSSASGRRFYEQYF. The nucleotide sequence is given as TGTGCCAGCAGTTCGGCAAGCGGGAGGCGATTCTACGAGCAGTACTTC.